Listed below are T cell receptor beta chains from one sample, sequenced in a study of shared clonotypes between healthy human individuals. Sequencing used immunoSEQ multiplex PCR; TCRdb keeps in-frame clones, though not all of them. The sample contains more than 400,000 clones, approximately 81% of which appear only once. Sequenced material: PBMCs. Receptors were obtained from a woman between 40 and 50 years old in good health. Some clones in this sample may be carry-over from other donors' samples. Both conserved end residues are part of each CDR3. D genes are given only for firm matches. Clone size is shown for a subset of rows, as once, few, many or a class of expanded clone.

>15|TRBJ1-1|-|TRBV5-3|-
TGTGCCAGAAGCTTGGCGCTCAGCTTGAACACTGAAGCTTTCTTT
CARSLALSLNTEAFF
>14|TRBJ1-4|-|TRBV5-1|TRBD1
TGCGCCAGCAGCGCGGACAGGGGTCAGGTGAAACTGTTTTTT
CASSADRGQVKLFF
>15|TRBJ1-2|-|TRBV28|TRBD1
TGTGCCAGCAGTTTACCCGGACAGGTTACCTATGGCTACACCTTC
CASSLPGQVTYGYTF
>12|TRBJ2-7|-|TRBV7-3|-
TGTGCCAGCAGCTTAGCGGGACAGGAGCAGTACTTC
CASSLAGQEQYF
>18|TRBJ2-1|-|TRBV28|TRBD2
TGTGCCAGCAGTTTCTCGGGCGTCGGGGGCGGGAGGGCCCGCGAGCAGTTCTTC
CASSFSGVGGGRAREQFF
>14|TRBJ2-7|-|TRBV5-1|TRBD1
TGCGCCAGCAGCTCAGGGACAGGGGGCAACGAGCAGTACTTC
CASSSGTGGNEQYF
>13|TRBJ2-1|-|TRBV9|-
TGTGCCAGCAGCGTAGCTGTAGTAAATGAGCAGTTCTTC
CASSVAVVNEQFF
>18|TRBJ2-1|-|TRBV7-2|TRBD1
TGTGCCAGCAGCTTCCACGGGGACAGGGTGAGCTCCTACAATGAGCAGTTCTTC
CASSFHGDRVSSYNEQFF
>15|TRBJ2-1|-|TRBV7-3|TRBD1
TGTGCCAGCAGCTTATACGGACAGGGTGGAAATGAGCAGTTCTTC
CASSLYGQGGNEQFF
>15|TRBJ1-5|-|TRBV2|-
TGTGCCAGCAGCGAAAACAGGGATCGCGGCCAGCCCCAGCATTTT
CASSENRDRGQPQHF
>14|TRBJ2-2|-|TRBV6-5|-
TGTGCCAGCAGTTACGTCCCCAGCACCGGGGAGCTGTTTTTT
CASSYVPSTGELFF
>17|TRBJ2-7|-|TRBV2|-
TGTGCCAGCAGGGGCCGTGGGGGGGCGACTAGTTGGCGCGAGCAGTACTTC
CASRGRGGATSWREQYF
>15|TRBJ2-7|-|TRBV28|-
TGTGCCAGCAGTCCCCGATCCGACTTTCTCCACGAGCAGTACTTC
CASSPRSDFLHEQYF
>15|TRBJ2-3|few|TRBV11-2|-
TGTGCCAGCAGCTTCTTGGGGGAACGCACAGATACGCAGTATTTT
CASSFLGERTDTQYF
>11|TRBJ2-5|-|TRBV30|-
TGTGCCTGGAGTGTAAGGGAGACCCAGTACTTC
CAWSVRETQYF
>15|TRBJ2-3|-|TRBV15|-
TGTGCCACCAGCGGGTCGGGGGTCCAAGCGGATACGCAGTATTTT
CATSGSGVQADTQYF
>17|TRBJ1-3|-|TRBV4-1|-
TGCGCCAGCAGCCAAGAATTTGTCGGGGACTCTGGAAACACCATATATTTT
CASSQEFVGDSGNTIYF
>16|TRBJ2-3|-|TRBV7-3|TRBD1
TGTGCCAGCAGCCCCTCCCCACAGGGGCCCCGAGATACGCAGTATTTT
CASSPSPQGPRDTQYF
>13|TRBJ2-7|few|TRBV6-5|-
TGTGCCAGCAGTTTGTCAACCAACTACGAGCAGTACTTC
CASSLSTNYEQYF
>15|TRBJ2-1|-|TRBV7-8|TRBD2
TGTGCCAGCAGTCGGACTAGCGGGAGGGCCTCTGAGCAGTTCTTC
CASSRTSGRASEQFF
>14|TRBJ2-7|once|TRBV4-2|-
TGTGCCAGCAGCCAACAAAGGGCCTCAAACGAGCAGTACTTC
CASSQQRASNEQYF
>14|TRBJ2-3|-|TRBV21-1|-
TGTGCCAGCAGAAAGGGACAGGGGAAAGATACGCAGTATTTT
CASRKGQGKDTQYF
>15|TRBJ2-1|-|TRBV7-3|-
TGTGCCAGCAGCTTAACTAGCGCCCCGGCGGGTGAGCAGTTCTTC
CASSLTSAPAGEQFF
>15|TRBJ2-6|-|TRBV5-8|-
TGTGCCAGCAGCTTGGTCTTCTCTGGGGCCAACGTCCTGACTTTC
CASSLVFSGANVLTF
>13|TRBJ1-4|-|TRBV6-1|-
TGTGCCAGCAGTGAAGCCCCCGGGGAAAAACTGTTTTTT
CASSEAPGEKLFF
>14|TRBJ2-7|-|TRBV10-2|TRBD2
TGCGCCACCAGATTGGCGGGAGCCTCCTACGAGCAGTACTTC
CATRLAGASYEQYF
>13|TRBJ2-3|-|TRBV28|-
TGTGCCAGCACAAACCCAGGGACAGATACGCAGTATTTT
CASTNPGTDTQYF
>14|TRBJ1-5|-|TRBV21-1|-
TGTGCCAGCAGCATGGGGACCCCTAATCAGCCCCAGCATTTT
CASSMGTPNQPQHF
>14|TRBJ2-3|-|TRBV5-1|-
TGCGCCAGCAGCTTGGCATCAGTAACAGATACGCAGTATTTT
CASSLASVTDTQYF
>15|TRBJ1-3|-|TRBV28|-
TGTGCCAGCAGTCCTGGGGGCGCACAAGGAAACACCATATATTTT
CASSPGGAQGNTIYF
>14|TRBJ1-4|-|TRBV19|-
TGTGCCAGTACCATCACCGCAACTAATGAAAAACTGTTTTTT
CASTITATNEKLFF
>17|TRBJ1-5|-|TRBV28|TRBD1
TGTGCCAGCAGCCCTAAGGACGGGACAGGGTCAAATCAGCCCCAGCATTTT
CASSPKDGTGSNQPQHF
>19|TRBJ2-1|-|TRBV5-6|TRBD2
TGTGCCAGCAGCCGGACTAGGAGTGCGGGTTACAATCTTCGGGATGAGCAGTTCTTC
CASSRTRSAGYNLRDEQFF
>15|TRBJ2-7|-|TRBV7-2|-
TGTGCCAGCAGCTCAACAACCGGGCCTGCCTACGAGCAGTACTTC
CASSSTTGPAYEQYF
>16|TRBJ2-2|-|TRBV5-1|TRBD1
TGCGCCAGCAGCCCGAGAGGGACAGGGAACACCGGGGAGCTGTTTTTT
CASSPRGTGNTGELFF
>12|TRBJ1-1|-|TRBV30|-
TGTGCCTGGAAGATGAGTGTCGCTGAAGCTTTCTTT
CAWKMSVAEAFF
>13|TRBJ1-2|once|TRBV29-1|-
TGCAGCGTTGTCGGGAAAACAGCTGACGGCTACACCTTC
CSVVGKTADGYTF
>15|TRBJ2-7|-|TRBV7-3|-
TGTGCCAGACCCCGGGAGGGGGCCCGCTCCTACGAGCAGTACTTC
CARPREGARSYEQYF
>16|TRBJ1-3|-|TRBV7-2|-
TGTGCCAGCAGCTTAGATTTCAGATCCTCTGGAAACACCATATATTTT
CASSLDFRSSGNTIYF
>15|TRBJ2-1|-|TRBV6-1|TRBD2
TGTGCCAGCAGTGTCTCAGCGGGAGATCACAATGAGCAGTTCTTC
CASSVSAGDHNEQFF
>16|TRBJ2-1|once|TRBV5-4|TRBD2
TGTGCCAGCAGCTCAAACATAGCGGGGGCCGGCGATGAGCAGTTCTTC
CASSSNIAGAGDEQFF
>16|TRBJ2-2|-|TRBV10-3|-
TGTGCCATCAGCGAGGGAGGGACAGGGAACACCGGGGAGCTGTTTTTT
CAISEGGTGNTGELFF
>15|TRBJ2-7|-|TRBV15|TRBD2
TGTGCCACCAGCAGCCAACGGGAGGCCTCCTACGAGCAGTACTTC
CATSSQREASYEQYF
>15|TRBJ2-3|-|TRBV10-1|-
TGCGCCAGCAGTCCTGGGGACTTTAGCACAGATACGCAGTATTTT
CASSPGDFSTDTQYF
>15|TRBJ2-5|-|TRBV2|TRBD1
TGTGAATCAGAGGGGGACAGGGTCCTCCAAGAGACCCAGTACTTC
CESEGDRVLQETQYF
>16|TRBJ2-7|-|TRBV15|TRBD2
TGTGCCACCAGCAGAGAAGGACTAGCGGGGAGCCTCGAGCAGTACTTC
CATSREGLAGSLEQYF
>16|TRBJ2-7|-|TRBV28|TRBD1
TGTGCCAGCAGTGCCCGGGACAGGGGATACTCCTACGAGCAGTACTTC
CASSARDRGYSYEQYF
>14|TRBJ2-7|-|TRBV28|-
TGTGCCAGCAGTTTTGTAGGGGCGGATTACGAGCAGTACTTC
CASSFVGADYEQYF
>14|TRBJ2-1|-|TRBV18|TRBD1
TGTGCCAGCTCACTGGGACAGGGAGACAATGAGCAGTTCTTC
CASSLGQGDNEQFF
>14|TRBJ2-2|few|TRBV11-2|-
TGTGCCAGCAGCTCCCGACCGCGTACCGGGGAGCTGTTTTTT
CASSSRPRTGELFF
>16|TRBJ2-2|-|TRBV18|-
TGTGCCAGCTCACCCGGGGCACGCAAGAACACCGGGGAGCTGTTTTTT
CASSPGARKNTGELFF
>15|TRBJ2-1|-|TRBV4-2|TRBD2
TGTGCCAGCAGCCTCTCGACTAGCGGGATTAATGAGCAGTTCTTC
CASSLSTSGINEQFF
>13|TRBJ2-7|-|TRBV19|TRBD1
TGTGCCAGTAGTTCAGGGGGCTCCTACGAGCAGTACTTC
CASSSGGSYEQYF
>13|TRBJ1-1|-|TRBV6-5|-
TGTGCCAGCGCTATGGGCCTTGACACTGAAGCTTTCTTT
CASAMGLDTEAFF
>15|TRBJ2-2|-|TRBV11-3|TRBD2
TGTGCCAGCAGCTTAGGGACTAGCAATAACGGGGAGCTGTTTTTT
CASSLGTSNNGELFF
>12|TRBJ2-1|-|TRBV29-1|-
TGCAGCGTCCGACTAGGGTGGGTCGAGCAGTTCTTC
CSVRLGWVEQFF
>16|TRBJ1-4|once|TRBV28|TRBD1
TGTGCCAGCAGTTTTATTGACCGGGACAGGGGGAAAAAACTGTTTTTT
CASSFIDRDRGKKLFF